Following are 19 T cell receptor beta chains from one sample sequenced in a study of regulatory T cells in long-lasting Graves disease. For TCR beta, libraries came from iRepertoire HTBI primers and Arm-PCR of CDR3 regions. TCRdb used MiXCR to reprocess the multiplex PCR reads, holding one entry per CDR3 protein. This sample yields 550,000 or so distinct CDR3 sequences, of which around 13% are seen a single time; more than 8% belongs to the top ten. The time point: newly diagnosed GD, antithyroid drugs for less than 3 months. RNA isolated from PBMCs was used to make the TCR library. Another study also made use of these data, one on T cells in Graves' hyperthyroidism and ophthalmopathy.

The source was peripheral blood mononuclear cells (PBMCs), collected at new diagnosis, from a patient treated with antithyroid drugs. These receptors were taken from a woman between 25 and 40 years old with Graves disease.

This clonotype was observed a handful of times. The chain couples TRBV29-1 to TRBJ1-4; D remains unclear. Trimming removed 6 bases at V and 0 bases at J, with 11 bases between. The CDR3 consists of 14 residues. Germline loops: CDR1 SQVTM, CDR2 ANQGSEA. CDR3 bases: TGCAGCGTGCAGGAGGTTGCAACTAATGAAAAACTGTTTTTT. Protein sequence: CSVQEVATNEKLFF.

This clonotype has ten or more counts. The chain couples TRBV20-1 to TRBJ2-1, with TRBD2 identical over 8 bases. The CDR3 consists of 15 residues. J lost 3 bases, V lost 6 bases, and 10 bases had no gene match. The germline V gene has CDR1 DFQATT and CDR2 SNEGSKA (reference sequence). The CDR3 reads CSAWGSGGVYNEQFF. CDR3 sequence (DNA): TGCAGTGCATGGGGTTCGGGGGGGGTCTACAATGAGCAGTTCTTC.

This chain uses TRBV19 with TRBJ2-1; 10 nucleotides match TRBD2. The J call may be in error: the DNA end matches TRBJ2-4 better. This CDR3 contains 14 residues. Germline CDR1 reads LNHDA; CDR2 reads SQIVND (reference sequence). The CDR3 region has the DNA TGTGCCAGTAGTATAGATACTAGCGGGGACATTCAGTACTTC. Its translation is CASSIDTSGDIQYF.

Ten or more counts support this clonotype. The V gene is TRBV20-1, the J gene TRBJ1-4, with D possibly being TRBD1 (5 bases). Germline-derived CDR1 and CDR2 are DFQATT and SNEGSKA (reference sequence). The CDR3 contains 18 residues. Trimming left V 1 base short and J 6 bases short, with 24 bases between. The CDR3, as DNA: TGCAGTGCTAGAGCCTTCCCGGGGAGGCGAGGGGCGGATGAAAAACTGTTTTTT. Residues: CSARAFPGRRGADEKLFF.

The chain joins TRBV2 to TRBJ1-1; D perhaps matches TRBD1 (6 bases). Trimming took off 5 bases at V and 1 base at J, with 14 bases between the two ends. Germline V lookup: CDR1 SNHLY, CDR2 FYNNEI. The CDR3 runs to 15 residues. The CDR3 nucleotides are TGTGCCAGCAGTACGGCGGGACAAGCGAACACTGAAGCTTTCTTT. This encodes CASSTAGQANTEAFF.

The sample holds many counts of this clonotype. The chain employs TRBV2 and TRBJ1-6; TRBD1 is a possible D gene (6 bases). Germline CDR1 SNHLY, CDR2 FYNNEI. The V end was cut by 3 bases, the J end by 6 bases, with 12 bases between. The length of the CDR3 is 15 residues. This chain's CDR3 is CASSDRGAPNSPLHF. The CDR3 DNA is TGTGCCAGCAGTGATCGGGGGGCACCTAATTCACCCCTCCACTTT. Variable domain in full (rest from reference TRBV2 and TRBJ1-6): EPEVTQTPSHQVTQMGQEVILRCVPISNHLYFYWYRQILGQKVEFLVSFYNNEISEKSEIFDDQFSVERPDGSNFTLKIRSTKLEDSAMYFCASSDRGAPNSPLHFGNGTRLTVT.

This clonotype has ten or more counts. The chain joins TRBV19 to TRBJ1-6, with 9 bases lining up with TRBD1. Germline CDR1 reads LNHDA; CDR2 reads SQIVND (reference sequence). Trimming took 7 bases from V and 8 from J; bases not matched to a gene: 12. The CDR3 extends over 16 amino acids. As DNA, the CDR3 is TGTGCCAGTAAACGGGACAGGGCAAAGGGGCATTCACCCCTCCACTTT. Its protein product is CASKRDRAKGHSPLHF.

This clonotype was picked up many times. The rearrangement uses TRBV2 and TRBJ1-2; possibly TRBD1 for D (6 bases). The V gene's germline CDR1 is SNHLY and CDR2 FYNNEI. The germline V and J ends were trimmed by 7 bases and 2 bases, with 14 bases remaining between them. CDR3 size: 14 residues. CDR3 in DNA: TGTGCCAGCACCAGAACAGGGCCAAACTATGGCTACACCTTC. Protein product: CASTRTGPNYGYTF. The whole variable domain, remainder taken from reference TRBV2 and TRBJ1-2, is EPEVTQTPSHQVTQMGQEVILRCVPISNHLYFYWYRQILGQKVEFLVSFYNNEISEKSEIFDDQFSVERPDGSNFTLKIRSTKLEDSAMYFCASTRTGPNYGYTFGSGTRLTVV.

This clonotype was seen repeatedly, ten times or more. The chain links TRBV6-2 or TRBV6-3 to TRBJ1-1, with no clear D. V was clipped by 6 bases and J by 5 bases, with 13 bases between them. The CDR3 is 13 residues long. Germline lookup yields CDR1 MNHEY and CDR2 SVGEGT. The DNA for the CDR3 is TGTGCCAGCAGCGCGATAGTGGGGACTGAAGCTTTCTTT. Translating gives CASSAIVGTEAFF.

The chain links TRBV18 to TRBJ1-5, with 9 bases identical to TRBD1. This CDR3 has 17 residues. Trimming at V came to 3 bases and at J to 4 bases, leaving 10 bases not matched to a gene. The germline CDR1 and CDR2 sequences are KGHSH and LQKENI. CDR3 nucleotides: TGTGCCAGCTCACCCGGAGGGACAGGGCGTACAAATCAGCCCCAGCATTTT. Amino acids: CASSPGGTGRTNQPQHF. The full variable domain, rest sourced from reference TRBV18 and TRBJ1-5, is NAGVMQNPRHLVRRRGQEARLRCSPMKGHSHVYWYRQLPEEGLKFMVYLQKENIIDESGMPKERFSAEFPKEGPSILRIQQVVRGDSAAYFCASSPGGTGRTNQPQHFGDGTRLSIL.

This clonotype was observed a handful of times. The rearrangement uses TRBV6-5 and TRBJ2-7; TRBD1 matches 10 bases. The V gene end was trimmed by 2 bases and the J gene end by 2 bases; junction bases not matched to a gene: 3. CDR1 and CDR2 from the germline V gene are MNHEY and SVGAGI. This CDR3 is 15 amino acids long. CDR3 DNA sequence: TGTGCCAGCAGTTACAGAGACAGGGGGCCCTACGAGCAGTACTTC. Its protein product is CASSYRDRGPYEQYF.

The rearrangement uses TRBV19 and TRBJ1-2; TRBD1 is a possible D gene (6 bases). From germline, CDR1 is LNHDA and CDR2 SQIVND (reference sequence). The CDR3 contains 14 residues. Between the trimmed V and J ends, which lost 7 bases and 5 bases, there was a span of 17 bases. DNA for the CDR3: TGTGCCAGTACCCCCCTAGGGGGTTCTTATGGCTACACCTTC. As protein: CASTPLGGSYGYTF. The full variable domain, in which reference TRBV19 and TRBJ1-2 provide the parts outside the CDR3, is DGGITQSPKYLFRKEGQNVTLSCEQNLNHDAMYWYRQDPGQGLRLIYYSQIVNDFQKGDIAEGYSVSREKKESFPLTVTSAQKNPTAFYLCASTPLGGSYGYTFGSGTRLTVV.

This chain connects TRBV28 to TRBJ2-1; D possibly corresponds to TRBD2 (6 bases). Per germline, CDR1 MDHEN and CDR2 SYDVKM. The CDR3 covers 14 residues. V was clipped by 5 bases and J by 7 bases, with 15 bases between them. CDR3 residues: CASSPGGASNEQFF. The CDR3, as DNA: TGTGCCAGCAGTCCCGGGGGAGCGTCGAATGAGCAGTTCTTC.

This clonotype was picked up many times. The rearrangement uses TRBV6-5 and TRBJ2-3; no clear D gene. CDR1 is MNHEY, CDR2 SVGAGI, per germline. This CDR3 is built from 15 residues. V was shortened by 0 bases and J by 0 bases, with 7 bases between the two germline ends. The CDR3 region is CASSYSVQSTDTQYF. CDR3 bases: TGTGCCAGCAGTTACTCCGTCCAGAGCACAGATACGCAGTATTTT.

This clonotype has only a few counts. The genes are TRBV27 and TRBJ2-3; no reliable D call. CDR1 MNHEY and CDR2 SMNVEV come from the germline V gene (reference sequence). CDR3 length: 13 residues. V lost 5 bases and J lost 3, with 9 bases in between. The CDR3 loop reads CASSGHTTDTQYF. DNA of the CDR3: TGTGCCAGCAGTGGGCATACTACAGATACGCAGTATTTT.

This clonotype has ten or more counts. This CDR3 reads CASSPGANYGYTF. DNA for the CDR3: TGTGCCAGCTCACCCGGGGCTAACTATGGCTACACCTTC. V is TRBV18 and J is TRBJ1-2, with D unclear. The CDR3 loop spans 13 amino acids. The V and J ends lost 3 bases and 0 bases respectively, with 5 bases between them. Germline assignment: CDR1 KGHSH and CDR2 LQKENI.

In this sample, this clonotype turned up many times. The chain uses TRBV3-1 and TRBJ2-5, with 9 bases aligning to TRBD2. The J segment lost 5 bases and the V segment lost 4 bases, leaving 8 bases of the junction unmatched. This CDR3 spans 15 amino acids. The germline V gene encodes CDR1 LGHDT and CDR2 YNNKEL (reference sequence). The CDR3 here is CASSLSGSRGETQYF. CDR3 DNA sequence: TGTGCCAGCAGCCTTAGCGGGAGCAGGGGGGAGACCCAGTACTTC.

The CDR3 loop is CASSQADRGVSTAFF. CDR3 coding DNA: TGCGCCAGCAGCCAAGCGGACAGGGGGGTTTCTACGGCTTTCTTT. The gene calls are TRBV4-3 and TRBJ1-1; 10 bases fit TRBD1. The germline CDR1 and CDR2 sequences are LGHNA and YSLEER. V lost 1 base, J lost 11 bases, and 10 bases stayed unmatched. CDR3 length equals 15 residues.

This chain connects TRBV4-1 to TRBJ2-3, with unresolved D. CDR1 is MGHRA and CDR2 is YSYEKL in the germline V gene. The CDR3 covers 12 residues. Deletions cut 5 bases from V and 4 bases from J, with 7 bases between. CDR3 nucleotide sequence: TGCGCCAGCAGCGGAGAACCAGATACGCAGTATTTT. Residues: CASSGEPDTQYF.